One sample yielded the 2 T cell receptor beta chains listed below, sequenced in a study of blood T cells in healthy people across ages. The use of a sample-barcoded 5' primer and a J-beta primer mix characterized a second PCR of about 7 to 12 cycles. A single record per CDR3 protein comes from TCRdb applying MiXCR to the 5' RACE reads. The sample has roughly 1.6 million distinct CDR3 sequences, about 35% seen once. The sample was blood. The receptors shown here come from a woman in her 30s in good health.

The chain employs TRBV6-2 or TRBV6-3 and TRBJ2-7; 9 bases line up with TRBD1. Germline loops: CDR1 MNHEY, CDR2 SVGEGT. Germline trimming cut 3 bases from V and 6 bases from J; bases unmatched to any gene: 9. There are 15 residues in the CDR3. This chain's CDR3 is CASSYSWGQGCEQYF. Here the CDR3 DNA reads TGTGCCAGCAGTTATAGTTGGGGACAGGGCTGCGAGCAGTACTTC.

V is TRBV20-1 and J is TRBJ2-7; 7 nucleotides agree with TRBD1. V dropped 3 bases and J dropped 2; count of bases not matched to a gene: 7. Germline V gene lookup returns CDR1 DFQATT and CDR2 SNEGSKA (reference sequence). This CDR3 region has 14 residues. Written as DNA, the CDR3 is TGCAGTGCTAGGACTACAGGGGCCCCCTACGAGCAGTACTTC. This codes for CSARTTGAPYEQYF.